Listed below are T cell receptor beta chains from one sample, sequenced in a study of T cells after yellow fever vaccination. TCRdb called the 5' RACE reads again in MiXCR, with one record for every CDR3 protein. The sample holds 29,000 or so distinct CDR3 sequences; 6.3% are singletons and the top ten take approximately 25%. This sample comprised PBMCs, either bulk or a sorted T-cell subset (CD4+, CD8+, memory, or dextramer-sorted; not recorded which), obtained on the day of the yellow fever booster vaccination. Receptor source: a man aged 25 to 40 who received the YFV17D yellow fever vaccine. CDR3s include the opening cysteine and the closing phenylalanine or tryptophan. D genes are given only for firm matches. Clone size is given for some rows only: seen once, a few or many times, or a class if the clone is expanded.

d_gene | abundance | j_gene | v_gene | CDR3nt | CDR3aa
NA | few | TRBJ2-3 | TRBV20-1 | TGCAGTGCTCCGCGGGGGCAGGCAGATACGCAGTATTTT | CSAPRGQADTQYF
NA | many | TRBJ1-5 | TRBV20-1 | TGCAGTGCTGTAGGTGGCCCCGTGGGCAATCAGCCCCAGCATTTT | CSAVGGPVGNQPQHF
NA | many | TRBJ1-1 | TRBV5-1 | TGCGCCAGCAGCCTGCCGGTGGGTGGTGAAGCTTTCTTT | CASSLPVGGEAFF
TRBD1 | few | TRBJ1-2 | TRBV19 | TGTGCCAGTTCCCCAACAGGGGGAGGCGGCTACACCTTC | CASSPTGGGGYTF
NA | many | TRBJ2-1 | TRBV5-4 | TGTGCCAGCAGCTTCGGAAGCTTCTTTAGCAATGAGCAGTTCTTC | CASSFGSFFSNEQFF
NA | many | TRBJ2-2 | TRBV10-3 | TGTGCCCACACTGGGACCCAGGGCGGGGAGCTGTTTTTT | CAHTGTQGGELFF
NA | few | TRBJ2-5 | TRBV9 | TGTGCCAGCAGCGTAGGGGTAGGCCAAGAGACCCAGTACTTC | CASSVGVGQETQYF
TRBD1 | few | TRBJ2-5 | TRBV5-6 | TGTGCCAGCAGCTCACTACGACAGGGGGAGACCCAGTACTTC | CASSSLRQGETQYF
TRBD2 | many | TRBJ2-5 | TRBV20-1 | TGCAGTGCCTCGACTAGCGGGAGTGCGGAGACCCAGTACTTC | CSASTSGSAETQYF
NA | many | TRBJ2-7 | TRBV29-1 | TGCAGCGTTGAAGGGGAGGGGGTGAGCGAGCAGTACTTC | CSVEGEGVSEQYF
TRBD2 | many | TRBJ2-5 | TRBV29-1 | TGCAGCGTGACTAGCGGGAGTTTAGAGACCCAGTACTTC | CSVTSGSLETQYF
TRBD2 | NA | TRBJ2-7 | TRBV10-2 | TGCGCCAGCAGGAAGGGTAGCGGGAGGACCTACGAGCAGTACTTC | CASRKGSGRTYEQYF
NA | many | TRBJ2-1 | TRBV6-5 | TGTGCCAGCAGGCGAGGGGTGACTCGGGAGCAGTTCTTC | CASRRGVTREQFF
TRBD1 | many | TRBJ1-5 | TRBV12-3/TRBV12-4 | TGTGCCAGCAGTGTCCAACAGGGGAATCAGCCCCAGCATTTT | CASSVQQGNQPQHF
NA | many | TRBJ2-1 | TRBV5-1 | TGCGCCAGCAGCTTAGAGGTTTCTTGGAGCTCCTACAATGAGCAGTTCTTC | CASSLEVSWSSYNEQFF
TRBD2 | NA | TRBJ2-5 | TRBV6-2/TRBV6-3 | TGTGCCAGCAGTTACTCGTCGGGACAGATGATAGCGGGAGGGCCGGAGGAGACCCAGTACTTC | CASSYSSGQMIAGGPEETQYF
TRBD2 | many | TRBJ2-7 | TRBV6-2/TRBV6-3 | TGTGCCAGCAGCCCACTAGCGGAAGAGCAGTACTTC | CASSPLAEEQYF
NA | NA | TRBJ1-1 | TRBV5-1 | TGCGCCAGCAGTGAGCAGGGGAGTGGAACTGAAGCTTTCTTT | CASSEQGSGTEAFF
TRBD2 | NA | TRBJ2-1 | TRBV7-6 | TGTGCCAGCAGCTTACGTCTGAGGCTAGCGGGAGGGCCCTCCTACAATGAGCAGTTCTTC | CASSLRLRLAGGPSYNEQFF
TRBD1 | NA | TRBJ1-5 | TRBV19 | TGTGCCAGTACCTTATTTGGACAGGGGTCGCAGCCCCAGCATTTT | CASTLFGQGSQPQHF
NA | many | TRBJ2-7 | TRBV15 | TGTGCCACCAGCAGGGGGAAAGGGCCTTTCGACGAGCAGTACTTC | CATSRGKGPFDEQYF
TRBD2 | many | TRBJ2-5 | TRBV7-7 | TGTGCTAGCAGCCACAGACCGGGAGGGGAGACCCAGTACTTC | CASSHRPGGETQYF
NA | many | TRBJ2-2 | TRBV6-4 | TGTGCCAGCAGTGACAGGGACACCGGGGAGCTGTTTTTT | CASSDRDTGELFF
NA | medium-sized | TRBJ2-4 | TRBV24-1 | TGTGCCACCAGTGATCCCGGAGTCGGGCAGGGTATTAACATTCAGTACTTC | CATSDPGVGQGINIQYF
TRBD1 | NA | TRBJ1-2 | TRBV5-6 | TGTGCCAGCAGCACCCGACAGGGTCTTTCGGTCTATGGCTACACCTTC | CASSTRQGLSVYGYTF
NA | many | TRBJ2-1 | TRBV20-1 | TGCAGTGCTCGACGGTCCCACAATGAGCAGTTCTTC | CSARRSHNEQFF
NA | few | TRBJ2-6 | TRBV23-1 | TGCGCCAGCAGTCACCTAGGGAACTCTGGGGCCAACGTCCTGACTTTC | CASSHLGNSGANVLTF
NA | many | TRBJ1-6 | TRBV15 | TGTGCCACCAGCAATAGAATAACAGACGTCCCTATTGGACTCCACTTT | CATSNRITDVPIGLHF
NA | few | TRBJ1-3 | TRBV5-1 | TGCGCCAGCAGCTTGGCGGGGTCTGGAAACACCATATATTTT | CASSLAGSGNTIYF
NA | medium-sized | TRBJ2-7 | TRBV27 | TGTGCCAGCAGTTTGACGACTGGATACGAGCAGTACTTC | CASSLTTGYEQYF
TRBD1 | few | TRBJ2-7 | TRBV7-2 | TGTGCCAGCAGCTCCGGGACAGGTGGTTTCTACGAGCAGTACTTC | CASSSGTGGFYEQYF
TRBD1 | few | TRBJ1-5 | TRBV12-3/TRBV12-4 | TGTGCCAGCAGGGACCGGGACAGAGACATCTATAGCAATCAGCCCCAGCATTTT | CASRDRDRDIYSNQPQHF
NA | many | TRBJ2-7 | TRBV10-3 | TGTGCCATCGGCTACGCAATCTACGAGCAGTACTTC | CAIGYAIYEQYF
NA | many | TRBJ2-3 | TRBV11-2 | TGTGCCAGCAGCTTATTGTCCGTAACTAGCACAGATACGCAGTATTTT | CASSLLSVTSTDTQYF
NA | many | TRBJ2-7 | TRBV24-1 | TGTGCCACCAGTGCCAAGATTCCTCATCGCTACGAGCAGTACTTC | CATSAKIPHRYEQYF
NA | many | TRBJ1-2 | TRBV6-1 | TGTGCCAGCAGTGAAGCGCGTTGGGGCCCCCGGTATGGCTACACCTTC | CASSEARWGPRYGYTF
NA | many | TRBJ1-4 | TRBV7-9 | TGTGCCAGCAGCTCCGGACAAGCCCGGGAAAAACTGTTTTTT | CASSSGQAREKLFF
TRBD1 | many | TRBJ2-1 | TRBV29-1 | TGCAGCGTTGCGGGACAGGGCCGTCCAAGCTCCTACAATGAGCAGTTCTTC | CSVAGQGRPSSYNEQFF
TRBD2 | NA | TRBJ2-1 | TRBV12-3/TRBV12-4 | TGTACCCGCTGTTTAGAACTAGCGGGCTTGGGGGACCTTTACAATGAGCAGTTCTTC | CTRCLELAGLGDLYNEQFF